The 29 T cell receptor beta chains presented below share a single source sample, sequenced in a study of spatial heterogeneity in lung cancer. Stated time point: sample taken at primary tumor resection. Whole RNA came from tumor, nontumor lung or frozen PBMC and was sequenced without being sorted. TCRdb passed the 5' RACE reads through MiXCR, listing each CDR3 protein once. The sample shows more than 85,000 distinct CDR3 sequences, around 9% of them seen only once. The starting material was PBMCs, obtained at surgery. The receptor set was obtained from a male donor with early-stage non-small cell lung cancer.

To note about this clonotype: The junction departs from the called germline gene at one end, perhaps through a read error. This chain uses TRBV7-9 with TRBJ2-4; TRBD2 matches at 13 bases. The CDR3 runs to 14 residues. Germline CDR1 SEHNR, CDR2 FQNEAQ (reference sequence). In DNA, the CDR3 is TGTGCCAGCAGCCTAATGCCACCCGGGACTAGCGGGATATTC. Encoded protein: CASSLMPPGTSGIF.

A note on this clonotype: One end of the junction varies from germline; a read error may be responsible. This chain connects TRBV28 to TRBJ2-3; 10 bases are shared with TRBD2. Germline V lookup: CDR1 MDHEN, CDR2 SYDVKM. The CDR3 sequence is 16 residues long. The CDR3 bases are TGTGTCAGCACCCCGACTAGCGGGTCCATCACAGATACGCAGTATTTT. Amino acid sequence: CVSTPTSGSITDTQYF.

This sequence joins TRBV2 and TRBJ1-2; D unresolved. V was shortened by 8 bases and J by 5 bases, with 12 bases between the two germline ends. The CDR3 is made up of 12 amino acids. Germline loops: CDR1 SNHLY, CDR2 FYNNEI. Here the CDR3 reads CASQAGSYGYTF. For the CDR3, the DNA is TGTGCCAGCCAGGCGGGGAGTTATGGCTACACCTTC.

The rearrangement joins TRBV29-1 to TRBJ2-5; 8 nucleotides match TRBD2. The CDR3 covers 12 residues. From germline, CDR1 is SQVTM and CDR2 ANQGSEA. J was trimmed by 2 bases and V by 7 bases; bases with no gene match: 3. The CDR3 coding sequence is TGCAGCGGACGGGAGGGGCAAGAGACCCAGTACTTC. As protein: CSGREGQETQYF.

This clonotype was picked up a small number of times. This CDR3 is CASSKGLVTGELFF. The CDR3 DNA is TGTGCCAGCAGTAAGGGACTAGTAACCGGGGAGCTGTTTTTT. V and J are TRBV12-3 or TRBV12-4 and TRBJ2-2; 8 nucleotides agree with TRBD2. The CDR3 loop spans 14 amino acids. V lost 5 bases, J lost 5 bases, and 4 bases stayed unmatched.

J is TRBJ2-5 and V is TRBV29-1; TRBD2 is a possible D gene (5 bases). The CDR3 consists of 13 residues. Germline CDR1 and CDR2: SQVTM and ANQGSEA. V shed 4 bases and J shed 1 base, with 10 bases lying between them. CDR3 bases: TGCAGCGTTGTTATCGGACTCCAAGAGACCCAGTACTTC. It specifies CSVVIGLQETQYF.

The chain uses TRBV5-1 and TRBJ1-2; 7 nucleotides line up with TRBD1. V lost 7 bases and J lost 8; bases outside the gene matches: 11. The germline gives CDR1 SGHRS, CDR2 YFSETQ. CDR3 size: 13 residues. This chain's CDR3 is CASGDRDLYGYTF. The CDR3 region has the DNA TGCGCCAGCGGCGACAGGGACCTATACGGCTACACCTTC.

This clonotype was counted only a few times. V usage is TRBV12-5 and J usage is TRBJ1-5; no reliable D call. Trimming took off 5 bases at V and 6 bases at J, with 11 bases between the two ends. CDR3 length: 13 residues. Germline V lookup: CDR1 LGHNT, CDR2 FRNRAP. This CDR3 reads CASGQRLGQPQHF. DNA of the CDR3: TGTGCTAGTGGTCAACGTCTCGGTCAGCCCCAGCATTTT.

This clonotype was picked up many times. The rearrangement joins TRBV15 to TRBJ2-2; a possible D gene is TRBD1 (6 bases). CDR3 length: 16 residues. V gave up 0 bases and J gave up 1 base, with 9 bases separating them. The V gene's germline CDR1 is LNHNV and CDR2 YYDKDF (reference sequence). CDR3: CATSRDGQMNTGELFF. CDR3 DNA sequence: TGTGCCACCAGCAGAGATGGACAGATGAACACCGGGGAGCTGTTTTTT.

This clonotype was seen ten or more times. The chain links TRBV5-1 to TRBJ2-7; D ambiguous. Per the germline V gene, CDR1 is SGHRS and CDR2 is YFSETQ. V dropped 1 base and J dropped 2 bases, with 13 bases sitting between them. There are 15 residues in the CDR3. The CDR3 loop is CASSLNPMGTYEQYF. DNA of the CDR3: TGCGCCAGCAGCTTGAACCCGATGGGGACCTACGAGCAGTACTTC.

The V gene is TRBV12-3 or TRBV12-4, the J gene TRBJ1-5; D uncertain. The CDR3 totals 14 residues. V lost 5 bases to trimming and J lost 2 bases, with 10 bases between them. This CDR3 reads CASSPPPGNQPQHF. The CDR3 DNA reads TGTGCCAGCAGTCCCCCTCCGGGCAATCAGCCCCAGCATTTT.

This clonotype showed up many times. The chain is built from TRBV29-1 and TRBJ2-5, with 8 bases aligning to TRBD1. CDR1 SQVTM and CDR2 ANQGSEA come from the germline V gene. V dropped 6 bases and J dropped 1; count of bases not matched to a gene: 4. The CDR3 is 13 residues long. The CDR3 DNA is TGCAGCGTCAACAGGGGGTTCCAAGAGACCCAGTACTTC. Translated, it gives CSVNRGFQETQYF.

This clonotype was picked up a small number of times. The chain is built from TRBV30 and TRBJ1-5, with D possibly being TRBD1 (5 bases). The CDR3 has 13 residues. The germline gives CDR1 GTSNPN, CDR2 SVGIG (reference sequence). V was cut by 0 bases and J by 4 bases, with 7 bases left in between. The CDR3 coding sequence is TGTGCCTGGAGTGTTGGGGGTAATCAGCCCCAGCATTTT. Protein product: CAWSVGGNQPQHF.

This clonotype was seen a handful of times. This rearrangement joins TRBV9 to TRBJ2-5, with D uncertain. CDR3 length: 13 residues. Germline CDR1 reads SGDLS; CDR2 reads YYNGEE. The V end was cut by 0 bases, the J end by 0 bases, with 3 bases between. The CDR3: CASSVGNQETQYF. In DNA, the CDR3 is TGTGCCAGCAGCGTAGGCAACCAAGAGACCCAGTACTTC.

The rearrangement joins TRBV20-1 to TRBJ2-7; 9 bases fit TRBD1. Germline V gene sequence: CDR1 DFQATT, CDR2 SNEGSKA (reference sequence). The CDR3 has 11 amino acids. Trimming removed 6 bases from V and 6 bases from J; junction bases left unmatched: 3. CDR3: CSAPTGGEQYF. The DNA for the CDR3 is TGCAGTGCCCCGACAGGGGGCGAGCAGTACTTC.

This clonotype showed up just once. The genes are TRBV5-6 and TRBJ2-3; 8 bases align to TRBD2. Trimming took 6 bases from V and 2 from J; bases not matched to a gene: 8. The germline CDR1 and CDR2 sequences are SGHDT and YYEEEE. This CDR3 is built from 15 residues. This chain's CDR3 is CASTLAGINTDTQYF. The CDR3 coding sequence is TGTGCCAGCACCTTAGCGGGGATAAACACAGATACGCAGTATTTT.

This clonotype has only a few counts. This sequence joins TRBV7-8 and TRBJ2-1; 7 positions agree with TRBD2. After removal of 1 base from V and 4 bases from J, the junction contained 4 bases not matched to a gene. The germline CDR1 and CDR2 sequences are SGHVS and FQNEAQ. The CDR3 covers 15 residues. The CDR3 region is CASSLGAGVYNEQFF. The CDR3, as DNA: TGTGCCAGCAGCTTAGGTGCGGGAGTATACAATGAGCAGTTCTTC.

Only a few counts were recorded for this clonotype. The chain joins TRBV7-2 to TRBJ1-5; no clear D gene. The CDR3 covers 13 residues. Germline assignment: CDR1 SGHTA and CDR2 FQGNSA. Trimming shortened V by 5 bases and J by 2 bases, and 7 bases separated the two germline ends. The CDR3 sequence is CASSRYGNQPQHF. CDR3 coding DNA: TGTGCCAGCAGCCGGTACGGCAATCAGCCCCAGCATTTT.

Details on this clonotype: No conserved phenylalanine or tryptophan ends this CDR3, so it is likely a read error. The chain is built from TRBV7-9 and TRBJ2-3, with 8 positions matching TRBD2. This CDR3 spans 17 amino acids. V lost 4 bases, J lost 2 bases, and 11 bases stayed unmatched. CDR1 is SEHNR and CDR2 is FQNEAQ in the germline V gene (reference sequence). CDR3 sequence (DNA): TGTGCCAGCAGCTCGGGGCTAGCGGGCACTATCACAGATACGCAGTATTAT. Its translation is CASSSGLAGTITDTQYY.

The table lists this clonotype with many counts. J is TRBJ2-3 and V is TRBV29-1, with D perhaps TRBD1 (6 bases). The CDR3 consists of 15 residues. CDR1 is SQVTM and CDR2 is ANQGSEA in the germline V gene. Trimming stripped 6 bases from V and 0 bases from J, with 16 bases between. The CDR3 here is CSVPDWQGSTDTQYF. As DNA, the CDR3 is TGCAGCGTCCCGGATTGGCAGGGGAGCACAGATACGCAGTATTTT.

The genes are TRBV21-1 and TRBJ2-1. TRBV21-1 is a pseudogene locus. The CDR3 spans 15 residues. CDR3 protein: CASCSDPQDDNEQFF. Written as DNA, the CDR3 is TGTGCCAGCTGTTCGGATCCTCAAGACGACAATGAGCAGTTCTTC.

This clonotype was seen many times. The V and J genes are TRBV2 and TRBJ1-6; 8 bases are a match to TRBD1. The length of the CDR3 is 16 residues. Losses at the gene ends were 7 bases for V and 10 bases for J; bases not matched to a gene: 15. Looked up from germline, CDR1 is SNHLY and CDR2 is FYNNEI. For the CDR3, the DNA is TGTGCCAGCAATCAGGGGGCGGCATACAGGGGATCACCCCTCCACTTT. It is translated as CASNQGAAYRGSPLHF.

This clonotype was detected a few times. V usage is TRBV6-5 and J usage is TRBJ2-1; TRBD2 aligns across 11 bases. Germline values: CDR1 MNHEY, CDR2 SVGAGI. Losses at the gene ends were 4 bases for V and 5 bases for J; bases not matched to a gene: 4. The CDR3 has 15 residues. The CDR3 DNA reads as TGTGCCAGCAGTTCACCGGGACTAGCGGACAATGAGCAGTTCTTC. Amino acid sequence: CASSSPGLADNEQFF.

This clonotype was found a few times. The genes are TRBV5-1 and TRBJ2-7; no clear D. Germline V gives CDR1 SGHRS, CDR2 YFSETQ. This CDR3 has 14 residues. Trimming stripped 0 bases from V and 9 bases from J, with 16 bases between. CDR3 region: CASSLGEPQDRQYF. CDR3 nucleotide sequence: TGCGCCAGCAGCTTGGGAGAGCCTCAGGATCGGCAGTACTTC.

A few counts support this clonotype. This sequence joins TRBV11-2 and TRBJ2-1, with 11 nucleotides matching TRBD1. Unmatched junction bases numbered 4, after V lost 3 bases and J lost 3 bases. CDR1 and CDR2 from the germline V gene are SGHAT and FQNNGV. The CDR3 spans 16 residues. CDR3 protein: CASSLRTGGFYNEQFF. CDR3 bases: TGTGCCAGCAGCTTGAGGACAGGGGGCTTCTACAATGAGCAGTTCTTC.

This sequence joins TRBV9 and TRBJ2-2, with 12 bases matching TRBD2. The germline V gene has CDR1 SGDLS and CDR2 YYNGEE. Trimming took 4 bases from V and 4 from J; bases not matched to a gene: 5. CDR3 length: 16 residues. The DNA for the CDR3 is TGTGCCAGCAGCCCCCGGACTAGCGGGACCACCGGGGAGCTGTTTTTT. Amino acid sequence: CASSPRTSGTTGELFF. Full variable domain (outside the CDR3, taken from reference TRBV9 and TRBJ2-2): DSGVTQTPKHLITATGQRVTLRCSPRSGDLSVYWYQQSLDQGLQFLIQYYNGEERAKGNILERFSAQQFPDLHSELNLSSLELGDSALYFCASSPRTSGTTGELFFGEGSRLTVL.

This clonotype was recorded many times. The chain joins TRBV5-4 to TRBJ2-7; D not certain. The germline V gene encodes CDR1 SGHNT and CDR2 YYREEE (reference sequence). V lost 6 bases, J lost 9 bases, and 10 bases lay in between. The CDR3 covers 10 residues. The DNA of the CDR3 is TGTGCCAGCATCCTATCAGGGCAGTACTTC. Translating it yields CASILSGQYF.

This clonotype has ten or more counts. The CDR3, as DNA: TGTGCCAGCAGCTTAACGGGGGGCTACCAAGAGACCCAGTACTTC. Encoded protein: CASSLTGGYQETQYF. This sequence joins TRBV7-8 and TRBJ2-5, with a possible D match to TRBD2 (7 bases). CDR1 and CDR2 from the germline V gene are SGHVS and FQNEAQ. The CDR3 is 15 amino acids. V lost 2 bases and J 0 bases, leaving 10 bases between the germline ends. Full variable domain (remainder filled in from reference TRBV7-8 and TRBJ2-5): GAGVSQSPRYKVAKRGQDVALRCDPISGHVSLFWYQQALGQGPEFLTYFQNEAQLDKSGLPSDRFFAERPEGSVSTLKIQRTQQEDSAVYLCASSLTGGYQETQYFGPGTRLLVL.

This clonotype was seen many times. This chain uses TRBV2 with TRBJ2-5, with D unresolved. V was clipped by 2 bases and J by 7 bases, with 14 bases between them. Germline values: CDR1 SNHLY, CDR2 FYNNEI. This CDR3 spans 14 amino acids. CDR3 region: CASSERSGPGTQYF. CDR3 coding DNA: TGTGCCAGCAGTGAACGCTCTGGTCCGGGGACCCAGTACTTC.